The rows below give T cell receptor beta chains drawn from one sample of a study of tumor and adjacent non-tumor tissue in lung cancer. In TCRdb, the multiplex PCR reads were re-called with MiXCR into one record per CDR3 protein. The sample lists around 200,000 distinct CDR3 sequences; about two thirds were seen once. The source material was lung tumor tissue. These receptors came from a man between 60 and 70 years old with non-small cell lung cancer. Both conserved end residues are part of each CDR3. The D gene is left open where the match is weak. Clone size is not always given. Where it is, it says once, few, many or a class for expanded clones.

j_gene: TRBJ2-7
v_gene: TRBV7-8
d_gene: TRBD2
abundance: .
CDR3aa: CASSPGLAGESYF
CDR3nt: TGTGCCAGCAGCCCCGGACTAGCGGGAGAATCGTACTTC

j_gene: TRBJ2-3
v_gene: TRBV20-1
d_gene: TRBD2
abundance: once
CDR3aa: CNAPDALRLAGTDTQYF
CDR3nt: TGCAATGCCCCCGATGCCCTAAGGCTAGCGGGGACAGATACGCAGTATTTT

j_gene: TRBJ2-5
v_gene: TRBV11-3
d_gene: .
abundance: .
CDR3aa: CAISLGRLGRETQYF
CDR3nt: TGTGCCATCAGCTTAGGCCGCTTAGGCCGAGAGACCCAGTACTTC

j_gene: TRBJ2-3
v_gene: TRBV10-2
d_gene: .
abundance: .
CDR3aa: CASITQEASTDTQYF
CDR3nt: TGCGCCAGCATCACACAGGAGGCCAGCACAGATACTCAGTATTTT

j_gene: TRBJ2-1
v_gene: TRBV11-2
d_gene: .
abundance: .
CDR3aa: CASSHQEDGRGDEQFF
CDR3nt: TGTGCCAGCAGCCACCAAGAGGATGGCAGGGGCGATGAGCAGTTCTTC

j_gene: TRBJ2-1
v_gene: TRBV6-2/TRBV6-3
d_gene: TRBD2
abundance: .
CDR3aa: CACSIRGLGGNEQFF
CDR3nt: TGTGCCTGCAGTATACGAGGACTAGGTGGCAATGAGCAGTTCTTC

j_gene: TRBJ2-3
v_gene: TRBV12-3/TRBV12-4
d_gene: .
abundance: .
CDR3aa: CPSTLAKTQYF
CDR3nt: TGTCCCAGCACTTTAGCGAAAACGCAGTATTTT

j_gene: TRBJ1-3
v_gene: TRBV4-2
d_gene: TRBD1
abundance: .
CDR3aa: CASSQAEGGGGNTIYF
CDR3nt: TGTGCCAGCAGCCAAGCTGAAGGGGGCGGTGGAAACACCATATATTTT

j_gene: TRBJ1-5
v_gene: TRBV20-1
d_gene: .
abundance: .
CDR3aa: CSVAFVCIGNQPQHF
CDR3nt: TGCAGTGTCGCATTTGTGTGCATCGGGAATCAGCCCCAGCATTTT

j_gene: TRBJ1-5
v_gene: TRBV29-1
d_gene: .
abundance: few
CDR3aa: CSVKTYGGGDQAQHF
CDR3nt: TGCAGCGTCAAGACGTACGGGGGGGGAGATCAGGCCCAGCATTTT

j_gene: TRBJ2-5
v_gene: TRBV20-1
d_gene: .
abundance: many
CDR3aa: CSARARGHVETQYF
CDR3nt: TGCAGTGCTAGAGCCCGAGGCCACGTAGAGACCCAGTACTTC

j_gene: TRBJ2-2
v_gene: TRBV11-1
d_gene: TRBD2
abundance: .
CDR3aa: CANSHWGSGSGELFF
CDR3nt: TGTGCCAACAGCCATTGGGGTAGCGGGTCCGGGGAGCTGTTTTTT

j_gene: TRBJ2-3
v_gene: TRBV20-1
d_gene: TRBD2
abundance: .
CDR3aa: CSARDSRGGYTDTQYF
CDR3nt: TGCAGTGCTAGAGACTCGCGGGGGGGCTACACAGATACGCAGTATTTT

j_gene: TRBJ2-1
v_gene: TRBV5-1
d_gene: TRBD1
abundance: .
CDR3aa: CTSNFPPGQPAEQFF
CDR3nt: TGCACCAGCAACTTCCCCCCGGGACAGCCGGCTGAGCAGTTCTTC

j_gene: TRBJ2-2
v_gene: TRBV11-3
d_gene: .
abundance: .
CDR3aa: CASNRGTRMLFF
CDR3nt: TGTGCCAGCAACCGAGGGACAAGGATGCTGTTTTTT

j_gene: TRBJ2-3
v_gene: TRBV20-1
d_gene: .
abundance: .
CDR3aa: CSAPGTSWIYTDTQYF
CDR3nt: TGTAGTGCTCCCGGAACTAGCTGGATATACACAGATACGCAGTATTTT